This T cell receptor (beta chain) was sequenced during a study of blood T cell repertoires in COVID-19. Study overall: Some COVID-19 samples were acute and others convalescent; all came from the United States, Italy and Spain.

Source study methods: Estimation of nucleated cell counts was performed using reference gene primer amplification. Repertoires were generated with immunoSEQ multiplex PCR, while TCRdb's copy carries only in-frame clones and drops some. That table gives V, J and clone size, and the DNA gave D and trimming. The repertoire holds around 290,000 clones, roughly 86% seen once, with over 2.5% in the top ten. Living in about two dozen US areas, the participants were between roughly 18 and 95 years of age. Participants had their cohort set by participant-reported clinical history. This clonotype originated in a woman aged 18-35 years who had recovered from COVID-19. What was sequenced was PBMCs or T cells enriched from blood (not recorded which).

As DNA, the CDR3 is TGTGCCAGCAGCTTCGTTTACAATGAGCAGTTCTTC. Translation: CASSFVYNEQFF. J is TRBJ2-1 and V is TRBV5-6; no clear D gene. The germline V gene encodes CDR1 SGHDT and CDR2 YYEEEE. The CDR3 loop spans 12 amino acids. Trimming left V 2 bases short and J 4 bases short, with 4 bases between.